What follows are 9 T cell receptor beta chains derived from one specimen sequenced in a study of CD8 T cells in Susac syndrome. An input of about 0.5 to 1 ug of RNA was subjected to reverse transcription using random hexamers. Each CDR3 protein is one row after TCRdb ran MiXCR on the immunoSEQ multiplex PCR reads. The sample includes around 270,000 distinct CDR3 sequences, around 89% of them seen just once. The sequenced material came from CD8+ T cells from PBMCs. These receptors all stem from a human donor with multiple sclerosis.

The chain combines TRBV10-3 with TRBJ2-7, with TRBD1 matching 10 bases. CDR3 length: 15 residues. In germline, CDR1 is ENHRY, CDR2 SYGVKD. The trim removed 2 bases at V and 6 bases at J, leaving 7 bases unmatched. In DNA form, the CDR3 reads TGTGCCATCAGTGAGGTAGGACAGGGGGTGAGCGAGCAGTACTTC. This encodes CAISEVGQGVSEQYF.

This CDR3 reads CASTPLGLAGINEQFF. CDR3 nucleotide sequence: TGTGCCAGTACCCCCTTAGGCCTAGCGGGAATCAATGAGCAGTTCTTC. The gene calls are TRBV19 and TRBJ2-1; the match to TRBD2 covers 9 bases. The junction had 13 bases not matched to a gene; V was cut back by 7 bases and J by 6 bases. Germline V lookup: CDR1 LNHDA, CDR2 SQIVND (reference sequence). The CDR3 spans 16 residues.

This clonotype came up a few times. CDR3 protein: CASSSFQETQYF. DNA of the CDR3: TGTGCCAGCAGCTCCTTCCAAGAGACCCAGTACTTC. The J gene is TRBJ2-5, the V gene TRBV11-2; D gene ambiguous. Germline V gives CDR1 SGHAT, CDR2 FQNNGV. Deletions cut 4 bases from V and 1 base from J, with 4 bases between. This CDR3 is 12 amino acids long.

The chain recombines TRBV27 with TRBJ2-7; the D gene is possibly TRBD2 (5 bases). CDR1 MNHEY and CDR2 SMNVEV come from the germline V gene (reference sequence). This CDR3 contains 15 residues. Trimming shortened V by 2 bases and J by 3 bases, and 14 bases separated the two germline ends. CDR3 bases: TGTGCCAGCAGTTTAGCGGGTGAGGCCAGCTACGAGCAGTACTTC. This encodes CASSLAGEASYEQYF.

The chain recombines TRBV28 with TRBJ2-1; no clear D. Trimming shortened V by 3 bases and J by 6 bases, and 15 bases separated the two germline ends. This CDR3 comprises 15 residues. Germline CDR1 and CDR2: MDHEN and SYDVKM. The CDR3 nucleotides read TGTGCCAGCAGTTTGGTGGTTGGGTCGGTCAATGAGCAGTTCTTC. Its translation is CASSLVVGSVNEQFF.

The rearrangement uses TRBV28 and TRBJ2-5; 7 bases line up with TRBD2. V shed 3 bases, J shed 1 base, and the junction held 20 bases outside the gene matches. CDR3 size: 20 residues. Germline V gene sequence: CDR1 MDHEN, CDR2 SYDVKM. The CDR3 sequence: CASSFFFLAATDEGQETQYF. The CDR3 DNA reads TGTGCCAGCAGTTTCTTTTTCCTAGCGGCGACTGATGAAGGCCAAGAGACCCAGTACTTC.

The chain uses TRBV28 and TRBJ2-7; D is unresolved. This CDR3 contains 15 residues. V lost 0 bases and J 0 bases, leaving 9 bases between the germline ends. Germline V gene lookup returns CDR1 MDHEN and CDR2 SYDVKM. The CDR3 protein is CASSLWGLDSYEQYF. The CDR3 DNA reads as TGTGCCAGCAGTTTATGGGGGTTGGACTCCTACGAGCAGTACTTC.

This sequence joins TRBV12-3 or TRBV12-4 and TRBJ1-4, with D maybe TRBD1 (5 bases). V lost 5 bases and J lost 4, with 8 bases in between. The CDR3 has 13 amino acids. This CDR3 is CASSRQLNEKLFF. The CDR3 coding sequence is TGTGCCAGCAGTCGACAGCTTAATGAAAAACTGTTTTTT.

V usage is TRBV20-1 and J usage is TRBJ2-2; a weak D match, TRBD1 (5 bases). The CDR3 loop spans 14 amino acids. Per the germline V gene, CDR1 is DFQATT and CDR2 is SNEGSKA (reference sequence). The ends were cut back, 0 bases at V and 5 bases at J, with 10 bases in the middle. This CDR3 is CSARDERGTGELFF. The CDR3, as DNA: TGCAGTGCTAGAGATGAAAGGGGAACCGGGGAGCTGTTTTTT.